These T cell receptor beta chains were read from a single sample in a study of neurological immune-mediated disorders. TCRdb fed the 5' RACE reads into MiXCR, producing one record per CDR3 protein. The sample shows about 58,000 distinct CDR3 sequences, around 3.9% of them seen only once. Sequencing used PBMCs. These receptors were collected from a man under 40 with multiple sclerosis. Both conserved end residues are part of each CDR3. The order of the fields is clone size, V gene, J gene, D gene, CDR3 DNA, CDR3 protein. The D gene is left open where the match is weak. Clone size is stated in some rows and not others, as once, few, many or a class when expanded.

abundance: many
v_gene: TRBV7-8
j_gene: TRBJ2-2
d_gene: NA
CDR3nt: TGTGCCAGCTACCCCCCTCCACGGGCCGGGGAGCTGTTTTTT
CDR3aa: CASYPPPRAGELFF

abundance: many
v_gene: TRBV7-6
j_gene: TRBJ2-1
d_gene: TRBD2
CDR3nt: TGTGCCAGCAGCCCAACCCAATTAGCGGGGGGGTACAATGAGCAGTTCTTC
CDR3aa: CASSPTQLAGGYNEQFF

abundance: many
v_gene: TRBV7-9
j_gene: TRBJ2-3
d_gene: TRBD1
CDR3nt: TGTGCCAGCAGCTCAGGGACAGACCTTAAGAGCACAGATACGCAGTATTTT
CDR3aa: CASSSGTDLKSTDTQYF

abundance: many
v_gene: TRBV6-4
j_gene: TRBJ1-1
d_gene: NA
CDR3nt: TGTGCCAGCAGTGCGGACGGGAACACTGAAGCTTTCTTT
CDR3aa: CASSADGNTEAFF

abundance: many
v_gene: TRBV4-1
j_gene: TRBJ2-1
d_gene: NA
CDR3nt: TGCGCCAGCAGCTCCCTTGATGGGAAGCAGTTCTTC
CDR3aa: CASSSLDGKQFF

abundance: NA
v_gene: TRBV29-1
j_gene: TRBJ2-6
d_gene: NA
CDR3nt: TGCAGCGCTGACTCTGGGGCCAACGTCCTGACTTTC
CDR3aa: CSADSGANVLTF

abundance: many
v_gene: TRBV5-1
j_gene: TRBJ2-1
d_gene: TRBD2
CDR3nt: TGCGCCAGCAGGGAGGGGACTAGCGGTTACAATGAGCAGTTCTTC
CDR3aa: CASREGTSGYNEQFF

abundance: NA
v_gene: TRBV6-5
j_gene: TRBJ2-2
d_gene: NA
CDR3nt: TGTGCCAGCAGTTACTTCCCCGGGGAGCTGTTTTTT
CDR3aa: CASSYFPGELFF

abundance: many
v_gene: TRBV6-5
j_gene: TRBJ2-5
d_gene: NA
CDR3nt: TGTGCCAGCAGTTATGGCAGCAAAGAGACCCAGTACTTC
CDR3aa: CASSYGSKETQYF

abundance: NA
v_gene: TRBV7-2
j_gene: TRBJ1-5
d_gene: NA
CDR3nt: TGTGCCAGCAGCTTTAGAGTCTGGGGTGGCAATCAGCCCCAGAATTTT
CDR3aa: CASSFRVWGGNQPQNF

abundance: many
v_gene: TRBV29-1
j_gene: TRBJ1-2
d_gene: TRBD1
CDR3nt: TGCAGCGTCGAAAGGGGACAGAGTCAGTACTATGGCTACACCTTC
CDR3aa: CSVERGQSQYYGYTF

abundance: many
v_gene: TRBV5-5
j_gene: TRBJ2-7
d_gene: NA
CDR3nt: TGTGCCAGCAGCTCAAGCCCGGGCCGAACTTACGAGCAGTACTTC
CDR3aa: CASSSSPGRTYEQYF